A single sample is the source of the 15 T cell receptor beta chains below, sequenced in a study of T cell responses to AZD1222 COVID-19 vaccine. Only in-frame clones appear in the TCRdb table, and some are missing; sequencing was by immunoSEQ multiplex PCR. The sample has 150,000 to 200,000 clones; 94% are singletons. The source material was peripheral blood, sampled 28 days after the second AZD1222 dose. The receptors come from an adult who received the AZD1222 COVID-19 vaccine.

This clone was seen once. The chain carries TRBV18 and TRBJ2-7; either TRBD1 or TRBD2 may fit D (5 bases each). There are 15 residues in the CDR3. Trimming stripped 5 bases from V and 1 base from J, with 15 bases between. Germline CDR1 is KGHSH and CDR2 is LQKENI. The CDR3 here is CASSSPAEGSYEQYF. The CDR3 coding sequence is TGTGCCAGCTCATCCCCCGCCGAGGGGTCCTACGAGCAGTACTTC.

The J gene is TRBJ1-3, the V gene TRBV3-1 (or the pseudogene TRBV3-2); D not resolved. V was pared by 0 bases and J by 3 bases, with 9 bases between. CDR1 is LGHDT and CDR2 is YNNKEL in the germline V gene (reference sequence). CDR3 length: 15 amino acids. The CDR3 region is CASSQDSGFGNTIYF. The DNA for the CDR3 is TGTGCCAGCAGCCAAGATAGCGGGTTTGGAAACACCATATATTTT.

V and J are TRBV28 and TRBJ1-1, with D possibly being TRBD1 (6 bases). This CDR3 is built from 15 residues. Germline CDR1 is MDHEN and CDR2 is SYDVKM. V lost 2 bases and J lost 0, with 10 bases in between. The CDR3 DNA follows: TGTGCCAGCAGTTTAGGGGGGACAATGAACACTGAAGCTTTCTTT. It encodes CASSLGGTMNTEAFF. Based on the CDR3 plus reference TRBV28 and TRBJ1-1, the full variable domain is DVKVTQSSRYLVKRTGEKVFLECVQDMDHENMFWYRQDPGLGLRLIYFSYDVKMKEKGDIPEGYSVSREKKERFSLILESASTNQTSMYLCASSLGGTMNTEAFFGQGTRLTVV.

This sequence joins TRBV6-2 or TRBV6-3 and TRBJ2-7; D may correspond to TRBD1 or TRBD2 (5 bases each). CDR3 length: 12 residues. Germline V gene sequence: CDR1 MNHEY, CDR2 SVGEGT. The V end lost 0 bases, the J end lost 13 bases, and 13 bases lay between the germline ends. CDR3 region: CASSYSTAVSYF. CDR3 bases: TGTGCCAGCAGTTACTCGACAGCGGTATCCTACTTC.

This sequence joins TRBV4-1 and TRBJ2-2; 10 nucleotides align to TRBD2. The CDR3 contains 17 residues. Germline lookup yields CDR1 MGHRA and CDR2 YSYEKL. V dropped 3 bases and J dropped 1; count of bases not matched to a gene: 5. CDR3 nucleotide sequence: TGCGCCAGCAGCCACCCGACTAGCGGGCGGAACACCGGGGAGCTGTTTTTT. It codes for CASSHPTSGRNTGELFF.

This chain joins TRBV20-1 and TRBJ1-1; D not resolved. The CDR3 consists of 11 residues. The germline V and J ends were trimmed by 5 bases and 1 base, with 5 bases remaining between them. Germline V gene sequence: CDR1 DFQATT, CDR2 SNEGSKA (reference sequence). CDR3 sequence reads: CSAYKNTEAFF. The CDR3 region has the DNA TGCAGTGCTTACAAGAACACTGAAGCTTTCTTT.

The chain couples TRBV12-5 to TRBJ2-7; 9 nucleotides agree with TRBD2. The V gene end was trimmed by 0 bases and the J gene end by 4 bases; junction bases not matched to a gene: 7. The germline CDR1 and CDR2 sequences are LGHNT and FRNRAP. This CDR3 has 16 amino acids. CDR3 sequence reads: CASGLVIAGVRYEQYF. In DNA form, the CDR3 reads TGTGCTAGTGGTTTGGTGATAGCGGGAGTCCGTTACGAGCAGTACTTC.

CDR3: CASSLPSGSTDTQYF. CDR3 DNA: TGTGCCAGCAGCCTCCCCAGCGGGAGCACAGATACGCAGTATTTT. This chain joins TRBV7-2 and TRBJ2-3, with TRBD2 as a possible D gene (6 bases). This CDR3 comprises 15 residues. CDR1 is SGHTA, CDR2 FQGNSA, per germline. Trimming pared 5 bases from V and 0 bases from J, leaving 12 bases between.

V usage is TRBV5-4 and J usage is TRBJ2-5; weak D call: TRBD1 (6 bases). The germline V gene encodes CDR1 SGHNT and CDR2 YYREEE (reference sequence). The CDR3 runs 14 residues. Trimming removed 3 bases from V and 1 base from J, with 10 bases in between. CDR3 in amino acids: CASSWRTAQETQYF. DNA for the CDR3: TGTGCCAGCAGCTGGAGGACAGCCCAAGAGACCCAGTACTTC.

The J gene is TRBJ1-5, the V gene TRBV28, with D hard to call. The length of the CDR3 is 15 residues. Germline values: CDR1 MDHEN, CDR2 SYDVKM. V shed 3 bases and J shed 6 bases, with 15 bases lying between them. CDR3 loop: CASSFSHETGQPQHF. CDR3 nucleotides: TGTGCCAGCAGTTTCTCGCATGAGACGGGTCAGCCCCAGCATTTT.

V is TRBV3-1 (or the pseudogene TRBV3-2) and J is TRBJ2-7, with unresolved D. Trimming removed 1 base at V and 6 bases at J, with 13 bases between. CDR1 and CDR2 from the germline V gene are LGHDT and YNNKEL (reference sequence). The CDR3 consists of 14 residues. The CDR3 nucleotides read TGTGCCAGCAGCCAAGGGTCACAGCTCGCCGAGCAGTACTTC. Its protein product is CASSQGSQLAEQYF.

The chain couples TRBV12-5 to TRBJ2-7, with D perhaps matching TRBD1 (6 bases). Germline CDR1 reads LGHNT; CDR2 reads FRNRAP. The CDR3 runs to 14 residues. V was trimmed by 0 bases and J by 4 bases, leaving 10 bases between them. The DNA of the CDR3 is TGTGCTAGTGGTTTGGTAGGGACAACTTACGAGCAGTACTTC. Residues: CASGLVGTTYEQYF.

This chain uses TRBV6-1 with TRBJ2-5; D remains unclear. The CDR3 is 14 residues long. Per germline, CDR1 MNHNS and CDR2 SASEGT. V dropped 2 bases and J dropped 1 base, with 8 bases sitting between them. This chain's CDR3 is CASSEQGSQETQYF. In DNA form, the CDR3 reads TGTGCCAGCAGTGAACAAGGCAGCCAAGAGACCCAGTACTTC.

The chain joins TRBV5-1 to TRBJ2-3; the D gene is possibly TRBD1 (6 bases). The CDR3 contains 15 residues. The germline V gene has CDR1 SGHRS and CDR2 YFSETQ. Between the trimmed V and J ends, which lost 2 bases and 3 bases, there was a span of 13 bases. In DNA form, the CDR3 reads TGCGCCAGCAGCTTACAGGGTAAAGGAACAGATACGCAGTATTTT. Encoded protein: CASSLQGKGTDTQYF.

The table lists this clone with a count of one. The chain uses TRBV28 and TRBJ1-1; no clear D gene. This CDR3 comprises 11 residues. V gave up 7 bases and J gave up 0 bases, with 3 bases separating them. Germline V CDR1 and CDR2: MDHEN, SYDVKM. The CDR3 spells CASNMNTEAFF. The CDR3 DNA reads as TGTGCCAGCAATATGAACACTGAAGCTTTCTTT.